This T cell receptor (beta chain) emerged from a study of vaccination and CD4 T cells after COVID-19. General study findings and limits: The median count of SARS-CoV-2-reactive clonotypes rose from approximately 21 to 40, not significantly.

Cultured CD4+ T cell DNA underwent sequencing with the Oncomine TCR Beta short-read assay. One entry per CDR3 protein, called by TCRdb with MiXCR from the PCR reads. The sample lists some 11,000 distinct CDR3 sequences, 25% to 40% occurring once. The treatment: approximately 11-day PBMC culture with coronavirus spike peptide pools or control peptides (ViraFEST assay). V lost 0 bases and J lost 4; bases outside the gene matches: 8. Germline CDR1 MNHNS, CDR2 SASEGT. This CDR3 is built from 18 residues. This clonotype was recorded a few times. Antigen unknown. The rearrangement uses TRBV6-1 and TRBJ2-5; 13 bases map to TRBD2. Material: CD4+ T cells from blood, cultured in vitro, obtained after SARS-CoV-2 vaccination. This TCR was recovered from a human donor who had recovered from COVID-19. The CDR3 DNA is TGTGCCAGCAGTGAAGCTCCTAGACTAGCGGGAGGTCCAGAGACCCAGTACTTC. Residues: CASSEAPRLAGGPETQYF.